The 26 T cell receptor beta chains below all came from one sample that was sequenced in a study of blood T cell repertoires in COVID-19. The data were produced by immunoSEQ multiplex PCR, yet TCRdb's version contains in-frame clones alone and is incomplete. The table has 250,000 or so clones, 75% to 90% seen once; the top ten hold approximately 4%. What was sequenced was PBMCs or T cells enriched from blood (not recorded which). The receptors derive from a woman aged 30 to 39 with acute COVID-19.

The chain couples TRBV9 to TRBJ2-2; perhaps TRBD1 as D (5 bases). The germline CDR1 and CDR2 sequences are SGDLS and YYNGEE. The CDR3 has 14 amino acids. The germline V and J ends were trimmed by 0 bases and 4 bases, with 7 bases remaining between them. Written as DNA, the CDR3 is TGTGCCAGCAGCGTAGCTGGGGCCACCGGGGAGCTGTTTTTT. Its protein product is CASSVAGATGELFF.

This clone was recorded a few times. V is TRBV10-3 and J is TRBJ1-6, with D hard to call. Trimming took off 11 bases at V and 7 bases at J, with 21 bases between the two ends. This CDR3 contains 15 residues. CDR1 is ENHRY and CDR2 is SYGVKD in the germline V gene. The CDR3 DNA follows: TGTGCCGCCACCGACAACGCAGGCCCAAATTCACCCCTCCACTTT. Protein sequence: CAATDNAGPNSPLHF.

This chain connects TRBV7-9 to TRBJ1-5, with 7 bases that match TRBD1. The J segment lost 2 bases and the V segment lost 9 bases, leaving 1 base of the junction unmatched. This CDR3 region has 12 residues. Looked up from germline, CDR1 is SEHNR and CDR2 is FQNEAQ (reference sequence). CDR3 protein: CARTGGNQPQHF. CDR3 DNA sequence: TGTGCCAGAACAGGGGGCAATCAGCCCCAGCATTTT.

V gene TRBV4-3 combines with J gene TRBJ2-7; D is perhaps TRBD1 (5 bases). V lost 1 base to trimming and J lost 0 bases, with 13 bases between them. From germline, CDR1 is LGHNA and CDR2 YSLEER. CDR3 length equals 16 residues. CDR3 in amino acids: CASSQAWGSSSYEQYF. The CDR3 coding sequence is TGCGCCAGCAGCCAAGCTTGGGGCAGTAGCTCCTACGAGCAGTACTTC.

The CDR3 DNA follows: TGTGCCAGCAGCCGTAGCGGGGTTAACACCGGGGAGCTGTTTTTT. Protein sequence: CASSRSGVNTGELFF. V and J are TRBV5-5 and TRBJ2-2, with 8 bases identical to TRBD2. CDR1 is SGHKS, CDR2 YYEKEE, per germline (reference sequence). The CDR3 runs to 15 residues. J gave up 2 bases and V 4 bases, and 4 bases lay outside the gene matches.

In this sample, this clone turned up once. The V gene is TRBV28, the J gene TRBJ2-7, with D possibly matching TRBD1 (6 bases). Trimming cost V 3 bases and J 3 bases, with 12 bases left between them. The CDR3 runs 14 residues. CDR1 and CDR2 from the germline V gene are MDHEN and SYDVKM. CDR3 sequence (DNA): TGTGCCAGCAGTTTGAGGGGCAGGGGCTACGAGCAGTACTTC. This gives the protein CASSLRGRGYEQYF.

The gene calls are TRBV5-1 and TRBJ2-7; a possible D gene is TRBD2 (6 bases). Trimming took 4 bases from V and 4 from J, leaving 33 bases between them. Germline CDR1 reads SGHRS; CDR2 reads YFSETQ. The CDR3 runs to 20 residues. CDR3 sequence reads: CASSAGPMDGVAERLYEQYF. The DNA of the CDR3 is TGCGCCAGCAGCGCGGGCCCGATGGATGGAGTAGCGGAGAGGCTTTACGAGCAGTACTTC.

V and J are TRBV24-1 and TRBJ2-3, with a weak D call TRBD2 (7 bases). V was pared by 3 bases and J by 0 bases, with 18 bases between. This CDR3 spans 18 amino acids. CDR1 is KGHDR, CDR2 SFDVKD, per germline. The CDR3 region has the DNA TGTGCCACCAGTGATACTTTCGGGGGGCAAACTAGCACAGATACGCAGTATTTT. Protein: CATSDTFGGQTSTDTQYF.

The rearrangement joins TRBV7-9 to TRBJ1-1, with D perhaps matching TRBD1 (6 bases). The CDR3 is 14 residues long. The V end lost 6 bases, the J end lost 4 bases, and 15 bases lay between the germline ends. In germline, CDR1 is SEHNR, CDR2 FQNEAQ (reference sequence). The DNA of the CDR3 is TGTGCCAGCAGTCGTTACAGGGAGAGCACTGAAGCTTTCTTT. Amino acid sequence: CASSRYRESTEAFF.

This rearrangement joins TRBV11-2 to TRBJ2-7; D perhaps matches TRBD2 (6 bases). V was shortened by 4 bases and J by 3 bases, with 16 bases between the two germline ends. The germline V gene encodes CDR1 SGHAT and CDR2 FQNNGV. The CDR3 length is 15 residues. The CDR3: CASSSPRRDDYEQYF. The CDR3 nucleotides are TGTGCCAGCAGCTCACCTAGGAGGGATGACTACGAGCAGTACTTC.

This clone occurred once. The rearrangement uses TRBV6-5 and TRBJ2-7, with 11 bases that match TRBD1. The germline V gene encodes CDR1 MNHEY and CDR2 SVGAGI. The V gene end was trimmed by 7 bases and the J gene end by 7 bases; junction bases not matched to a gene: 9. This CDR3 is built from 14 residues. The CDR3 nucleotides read TGTGCCAGCACTTCTGGACAGGGGGCTCGGGAGCAGTACTTC. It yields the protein CASTSGQGAREQYF.

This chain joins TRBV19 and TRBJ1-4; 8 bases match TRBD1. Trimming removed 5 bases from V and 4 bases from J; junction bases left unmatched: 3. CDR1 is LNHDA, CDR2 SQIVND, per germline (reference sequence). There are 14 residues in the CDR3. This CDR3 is CASSAQGVNEKLFF. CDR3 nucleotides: TGTGCCAGTAGTGCACAGGGGGTTAATGAAAAACTGTTTTTT.

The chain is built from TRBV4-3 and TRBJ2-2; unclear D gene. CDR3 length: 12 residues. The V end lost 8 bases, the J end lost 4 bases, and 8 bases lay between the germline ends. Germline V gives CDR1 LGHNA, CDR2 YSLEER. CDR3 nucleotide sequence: TGCGCCAGCCGCCCGGGCACCGGGGAGCTGTTTTTT. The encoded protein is CASRPGTGELFF.

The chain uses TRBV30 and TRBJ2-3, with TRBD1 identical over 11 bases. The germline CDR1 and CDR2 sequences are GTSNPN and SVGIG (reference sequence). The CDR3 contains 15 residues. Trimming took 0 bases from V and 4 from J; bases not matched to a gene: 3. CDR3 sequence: CAWSVGDRGADTQYF. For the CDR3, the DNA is TGTGCCTGGAGTGTGGGGGACAGGGGGGCAGATACGCAGTATTTT.

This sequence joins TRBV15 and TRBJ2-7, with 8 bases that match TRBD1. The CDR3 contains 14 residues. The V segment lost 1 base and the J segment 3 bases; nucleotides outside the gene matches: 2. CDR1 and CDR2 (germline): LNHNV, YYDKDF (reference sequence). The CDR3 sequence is CATSRGQGNYEQYF. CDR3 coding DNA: TGTGCCACCAGCAGAGGACAGGGGAACTACGAGCAGTACTTC.

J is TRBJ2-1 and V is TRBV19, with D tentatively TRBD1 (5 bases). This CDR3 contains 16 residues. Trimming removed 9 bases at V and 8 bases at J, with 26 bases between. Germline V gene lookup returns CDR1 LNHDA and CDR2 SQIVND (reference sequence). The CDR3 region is CASRVQRYSLGDEQFF. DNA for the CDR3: TGTGCCAGCCGAGTTCAGAGGTATAGCCTAGGGGATGAGCAGTTCTTC.

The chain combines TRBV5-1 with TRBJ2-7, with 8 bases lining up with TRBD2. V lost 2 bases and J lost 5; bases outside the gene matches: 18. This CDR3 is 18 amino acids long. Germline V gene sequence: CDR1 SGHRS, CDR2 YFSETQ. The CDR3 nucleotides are TGCGCCAGCAGCTTACCCGGGACTAGGGGCTACCCTATCGACGAGCAGTACTTC. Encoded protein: CASSLPGTRGYPIDEQYF.

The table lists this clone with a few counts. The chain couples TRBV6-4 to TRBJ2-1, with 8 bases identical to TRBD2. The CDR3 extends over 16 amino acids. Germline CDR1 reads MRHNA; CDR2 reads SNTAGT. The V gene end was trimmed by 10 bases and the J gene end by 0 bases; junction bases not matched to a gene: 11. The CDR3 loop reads CATSQSGGSSYNEQFF. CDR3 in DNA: TGTGCCACTTCTCAGAGCGGGGGAAGCTCCTACAATGAGCAGTTCTTC.

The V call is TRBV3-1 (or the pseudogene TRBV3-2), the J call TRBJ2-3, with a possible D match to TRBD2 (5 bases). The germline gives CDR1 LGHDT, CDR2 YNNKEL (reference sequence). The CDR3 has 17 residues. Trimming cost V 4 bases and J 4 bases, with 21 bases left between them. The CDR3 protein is CASSRIVSGSLADTQYF. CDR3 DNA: TGTGCCAGCAGCCGGATTGTGAGCGGTAGTCTCGCAGATACGCAGTATTTT.

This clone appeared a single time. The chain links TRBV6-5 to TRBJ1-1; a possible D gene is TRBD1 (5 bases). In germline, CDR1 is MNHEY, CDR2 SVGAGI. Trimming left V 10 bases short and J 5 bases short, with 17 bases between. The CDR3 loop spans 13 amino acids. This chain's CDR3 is CATVRGVGTEAFF. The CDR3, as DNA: TGTGCCACCGTACGGGGGGTGGGGACTGAAGCTTTCTTT.

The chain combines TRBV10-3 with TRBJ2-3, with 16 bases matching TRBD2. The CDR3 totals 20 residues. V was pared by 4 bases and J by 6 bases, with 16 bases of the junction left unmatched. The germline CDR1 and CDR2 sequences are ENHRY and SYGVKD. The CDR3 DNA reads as TGTGCCATCAGTGCACGGGGAAATGGGACTAGCGGGAGGGCCGATGATACGCAGTATTTT. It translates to CAISARGNGTSGRADDTQYF.

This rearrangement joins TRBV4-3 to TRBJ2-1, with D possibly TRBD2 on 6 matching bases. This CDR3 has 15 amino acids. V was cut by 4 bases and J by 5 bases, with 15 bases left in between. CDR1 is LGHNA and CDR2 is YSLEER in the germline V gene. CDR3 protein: CASSPGGLPNNEQFF. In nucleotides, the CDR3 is TGCGCCAGCAGCCCCGGAGGGCTACCAAACAATGAGCAGTTCTTC.

The DNA for the CDR3 is TGTGCCAGCAGCTTAGGGAGGGACGGTCAGCCCCAGCATTTT. The encoded protein is CASSLGRDGQPQHF. The rearrangement joins TRBV7-9 to TRBJ1-5, with D perhaps TRBD1 (5 bases). Germline CDR1 SEHNR, CDR2 FQNEAQ (reference sequence). This CDR3 is built from 14 residues. Trimming took 1 base from V and 6 from J, leaving 10 bases between them.

The CDR3 spells CAIMASRNYTDTQYF. In DNA, the CDR3 is TGTGCCATCATGGCCTCCAGAAACTACACAGATACGCAGTATTTT. The chain couples TRBV10-3 to TRBJ2-3; D remains ambiguous. Trimming removed 7 bases from V and 2 bases from J, with 16 bases in between. Germline V gene sequence: CDR1 ENHRY, CDR2 SYGVKD. The CDR3 is 15 amino acids.

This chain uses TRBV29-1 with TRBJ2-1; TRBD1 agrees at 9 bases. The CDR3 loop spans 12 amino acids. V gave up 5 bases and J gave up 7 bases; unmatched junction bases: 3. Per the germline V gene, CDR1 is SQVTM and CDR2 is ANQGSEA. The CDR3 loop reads CSVTGGVNEQFF. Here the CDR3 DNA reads TGCAGCGTTACAGGGGGCGTAAATGAGCAGTTCTTC.

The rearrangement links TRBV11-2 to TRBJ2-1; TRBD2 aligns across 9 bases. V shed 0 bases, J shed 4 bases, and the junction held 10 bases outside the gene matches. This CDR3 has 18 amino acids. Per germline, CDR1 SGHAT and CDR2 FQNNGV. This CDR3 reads CASSLEASGVRGYNEQFF. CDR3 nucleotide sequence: TGTGCCAGCAGCTTAGAGGCTAGCGGGGTCAGGGGGTACAATGAGCAGTTCTTC.